One sample yielded the 24 T cell receptor beta chains listed below, sequenced in a study of post-analysis software for immune sequencing data. The antigens for these receptors are not known. Study-wide results and limits: Roughly five TRBV segments appeared more often in patients than in controls, and TRBV5-6, TRBV5-1 and TRBV20-1 were among these.

TCR beta libraries were prepared from cDNA with unique molecular identifiers. One entry per CDR3 protein, called by TCRdb with MiXCR from the PCR reads. The sample holds some 700,000 distinct CDR3 sequences, over 45% seen once. The sequenced material came from blood. The receptors derive from a girl aged 2-15 years with multiple sclerosis.

The chain employs TRBV7-2 and TRBJ2-3; TRBD1 or TRBD2 may be the D gene (7 bases each). The CDR3 spans 15 residues. Germline values: CDR1 SGHTA, CDR2 FQGNSA. The V and J ends lost 4 bases and 2 bases respectively, with 13 bases between them. CDR3 DNA: TGTGCCAGCAGCTCCCAGGGGGGGTTCACAGATACGCAGTATTTT. It codes for CASSSQGGFTDTQYF.

The V gene is TRBV3-1, the J gene TRBJ2-7; 8 nucleotides agree with TRBD2. Trimming at V came to 6 bases and at J to 0 bases, leaving 7 bases not matched to a gene. Germline assignment: CDR1 LGHDT and CDR2 YNNKEL (reference sequence). The CDR3 loop spans 15 amino acids. DNA for the CDR3: TGTGCCAGCAGACCCACTAGCGGTGTCTCCTACGAGCAGTACTTC. Translating gives CASRPTSGVSYEQYF.

This clonotype occurred a few times. V is TRBV4-2 and J is TRBJ2-1; weak D call: TRBD2 (5 bases). Germline CDR1 LGHNA, CDR2 YNFKEQ. The CDR3 contains 13 residues. V was pared by 0 bases and J by 8 bases, with 8 bases between. CDR3 sequence (DNA): TGTGCCAGCAGCCAAGATAAACTAGATGAGCAGTTCTTC. Translation gives CASSQDKLDEQFF.

This clonotype was observed once. The junction shows a germline mismatch at one end, possibly a read error. The V call is TRBV6-5, the J call TRBJ1-5; D uncertain. Germline V CDR1 and CDR2: MNHEY, SVGAGI. The CDR3 is made up of 18 amino acids. The DNA of the CDR3 is TGTGCCAGCAGCTACTCGTTGGGCTCGGGAAGTAGCAATCAGCCCCAGCATTTT. Protein: CASSYSLGSGSSNQPQHF.

The V gene is TRBV12-3 or TRBV12-4, the J gene TRBJ2-1, with unresolved D. The CDR3 extends over 14 amino acids. V shed 5 bases and J shed 6 bases, with 14 bases lying between them. CDR3 nucleotides: TGTGCCAGCAGTCATCTCTGGGTAAGCAATGAGCAGTTCTTC. This gives the protein CASSHLWVSNEQFF.

Here the CDR3 DNA reads TGTGCCAGCAGCCTTGGACAGGGTGGGAGCAATGAGCAGTTCTTC. Encoded protein: CASSLGQGGSNEQFF. V and J are TRBV7-9 and TRBJ2-1, with 8 positions matching TRBD1. V shed 5 bases, J shed 6 bases, and the junction held 9 bases outside the gene matches. Per germline, CDR1 SEHNR and CDR2 FQNEAQ (reference sequence). The CDR3 consists of 15 residues.

A few counts support this clonotype. The chain couples TRBV10-3 to TRBJ1-2, with TRBD1 identical over 7 bases. The length of the CDR3 is 13 residues. CDR1 and CDR2 from the germline V gene are ENHRY and SYGVKD. V was clipped by 7 bases and J by 6 bases; unmatched bases: 8. The CDR3 nucleotides are TGTGCCATCACCCCTGGACAGGTGGATGGCTACACCTTC. It yields the protein CAITPGQVDGYTF.

This clonotype has just one count. The J gene is TRBJ2-5, the V gene TRBV4-1, with 8 bases matching TRBD2. With the DNA end fitting TRBJ2-7 better, the J assignment may be wrong. This CDR3 comprises 15 residues. Looked up from germline, CDR1 is MGHRA and CDR2 is YSYEKL. DNA of the CDR3: TGCGCCAGCAGCCAGGGACTAGACGGCTATTCCGAGCAGTACTTC. Protein sequence: CASSQGLDGYSEQYF.

The chain uses TRBV20-1 and TRBJ1-3; 9 bases line up with TRBD1. In germline, CDR1 is DFQATT, CDR2 SNEGSKA (reference sequence). Unmatched junction bases numbered 9, after V lost 3 bases and J lost 0 bases. This CDR3 is 17 amino acids long. CDR3 region: CSASPLTGGYSGNTIYF. The CDR3 DNA sequence: TGCAGTGCTAGTCCTTTAACAGGGGGCTACTCTGGAAACACCATATATTTT.

The chain couples TRBV4-1 to TRBJ2-5; a possible D gene is TRBD1 (6 bases). The CDR3 extends over 15 amino acids. Trimming pared 3 bases from V and 11 bases from J, leaving 22 bases between. Germline V gives CDR1 MGHRA, CDR2 YSYEKL. CDR3 nucleotides: TGCGCCAGCAGCCACCTTACAGGGAACTCCAATGAGCAGTACTTC. It is translated as CASSHLTGNSNEQYF.

The chain is built from TRBV18 and TRBJ1-1, with D perhaps matching TRBD1 (5 bases). CDR1 is KGHSH, CDR2 LQKENI, per germline. The CDR3 is made up of 13 amino acids. V lost 1 base and J 8 bases, leaving 11 bases between the germline ends. The CDR3 here is CASSPQQDGEAFF. The DNA of the CDR3 is TGTGCCAGCTCACCACAACAGGACGGAGAAGCTTTCTTT.

The J gene is TRBJ2-5, the V gene TRBV29-1, with TRBD2 matching over 7 bases. The germline CDR1 and CDR2 sequences are SQVTM and ANQGSEA. This CDR3 spans 13 amino acids. V shed 6 bases, J shed 11 bases, and the junction held 15 bases outside the gene matches. CDR3 protein: CSVGVGVRREQYF. CDR3 DNA: TGCAGCGTGGGGGTCGGGGTTCGGCGGGAGCAGTACTTC.

This clonotype has just a few counts. The CDR3 loop is CASSIHRGGETQYF. For the CDR3, the DNA is TGTGCCAGCAGTATCCACAGGGGAGGAGAGACCCAGTACTTC. The V and J genes are TRBV27 and TRBJ2-5, with TRBD1 as a possible D gene (7 bases). The germline V gene encodes CDR1 MNHEY and CDR2 SMNVEV (reference sequence). Trimming stripped 5 bases from V and 4 bases from J, with 14 bases between. The CDR3 loop spans 14 amino acids.

A remark on this clonotype: The junction departs from the called germline gene at one end, perhaps through a read error. This chain joins TRBV18 and TRBJ2-1; D is perhaps TRBD2 (5 bases). This CDR3 spans 15 amino acids. Germline lookup yields CDR1 KGHSH and CDR2 LQKENI. This CDR3 reads CASSQPPDSHKEQFF. The CDR3 DNA reads as TGTGCCAGCTCACAACCTCCGGACTCCCACAAGGAGCAGTTCTTC.

This chain uses TRBV12-3 or TRBV12-4 with TRBJ2-7; the D is unclear. Between the trimmed V and J ends, which lost 1 base and 3 bases, there was a span of 10 bases. This CDR3 has 14 amino acids. The chain's CDR3 is CASSLGGPNYEQYF. The CDR3 DNA follows: TGTGCCAGCAGTTTAGGAGGCCCTAACTACGAGCAGTACTTC.

This clonotype appeared a single time. The chain recombines TRBV7-9 with TRBJ2-5; TRBD2 is a possible D gene (5 bases). The last part of the DNA fits TRBJ2-7 better; the J call may be wrong. Germline V gives CDR1 SEHNR, CDR2 FQNEAQ (reference sequence). The CDR3 consists of 17 residues. CDR3 sequence: CASSLAIGSGGQSEQYF. CDR3 nucleotide sequence: TGTGCCAGCAGCTTAGCGATCGGCAGTGGAGGTCAGAGCGAGCAGTACTTC.

In this sample, this clonotype turned up a few times. J is TRBJ1-2 and V is TRBV6-5; a possible D gene is TRBD1 (5 bases). V lost 0 bases and J lost 7, with 6 bases in between. There are 12 residues in the CDR3. Germline CDR1 reads MNHEY; CDR2 reads SVGAGI. The DNA of the CDR3 is TGTGCCAGCAGTTACTCCCAGGGTGGCTACACCTTC. The encoded protein is CASSYSQGGYTF.

For the CDR3, the DNA is TGTGCCAGCAGTACCGGGACTAGCGGGAAAAATGAGCAGTTCTTC. Its translation is CASSTGTSGKNEQFF. V is TRBV28 and J is TRBJ2-1; 13 positions agree with TRBD2. CDR3 size: 15 residues. The trim removed 5 bases at V and 7 bases at J, leaving 5 bases unmatched. Germline loops: CDR1 MDHEN, CDR2 SYDVKM.

The chain is built from TRBV2 and TRBJ1-1; the D is unclear. CDR3 length: 12 residues. Germline CDR1 and CDR2: SNHLY and FYNNEI. With 3 bases removed from V and 3 bases from J, the gap between germline ends came to 5 bases. In nucleotides, the CDR3 is TGTGCCAGCAGTGACTTCTACACTGAAGCTTTCTTT. It is translated as CASSDFYTEAFF.

This chain links TRBV7-9 with TRBJ2-6, with a possible D match to TRBD2 (5 bases). This CDR3 region has 17 residues. CDR1 is SEHNR and CDR2 is FQNEAQ in the germline V gene (reference sequence). V was clipped by 1 base and J by 4 bases, with 14 bases between them. The CDR3 spells CASSLGSRGPGANVLTF. The CDR3 DNA is TGTGCCAGCAGCTTAGGTTCCAGAGGGCCCGGGGCCAACGTCCTGACTTTC.

This chain links TRBV30 with TRBJ1-1; D is possibly TRBD1 (5 bases). Germline lookup yields CDR1 GTSNPN and CDR2 SVGIG (reference sequence). V lost 2 bases and J lost 1, with 14 bases in between. The CDR3 has 15 residues. The CDR3 region is CAWSPQAGQNTEAFF. The CDR3 DNA reads TGTGCCTGGAGTCCCCAGGCAGGGCAGAACACTGAAGCTTTCTTT. Complete variable domain (other parts from reference TRBV30 and TRBJ1-1): SQTIHQWPATLVQPVGSPLSLECTVEGTSNPNLYWYRQAAGRGLQLLFYSVGIGQISSEVPQNLSASRPQDRQFILSSKKLLLSDSGFYLCAWSPQAGQNTEAFFGQGTRLTVV.

V usage is TRBV6-5 and J usage is TRBJ2-7; D call uncertain. Trimming pared 0 bases from V and 2 bases from J, leaving 11 bases between. Germline V gene data show CDR1 as MNHEY and CDR2 as SVGAGI. CDR3 length: 15 amino acids. The CDR3 DNA reads as TGTGCCAGCAGTTACTCGATGGCGGATACCTACGAGCAGTACTTC. Translation: CASSYSMADTYEQYF.

This clonotype was counted once. The chain employs TRBV6-4 and TRBJ1-2; possible D gene TRBD1, 5 bases. The V gene's germline CDR1 is MRHNA and CDR2 SNTAGT. V was shortened by 0 bases and J by 9 bases, with 8 bases between the two germline ends. CDR3 length equals 12 residues. CDR3 sequence (DNA): TGTGCCAGCAGTGACTCAGGACACCGCTACACCTTC. This gives the protein CASSDSGHRYTF.

This clonotype was seen more than once but under ten times. This CDR3 is CSAEGLEQFF. The CDR3 DNA follows: TGCAGCGCCGAGGGTCTGGAGCAGTTCTTC. This rearrangement joins TRBV29-1 to TRBJ2-1, with D possibly matching TRBD2 (5 bases). The germline CDR1 and CDR2 sequences are SQVTM and ANQGSEA. V lost 7 bases, J lost 10 bases, and 11 bases lay in between. CDR3 length equals 10 residues.